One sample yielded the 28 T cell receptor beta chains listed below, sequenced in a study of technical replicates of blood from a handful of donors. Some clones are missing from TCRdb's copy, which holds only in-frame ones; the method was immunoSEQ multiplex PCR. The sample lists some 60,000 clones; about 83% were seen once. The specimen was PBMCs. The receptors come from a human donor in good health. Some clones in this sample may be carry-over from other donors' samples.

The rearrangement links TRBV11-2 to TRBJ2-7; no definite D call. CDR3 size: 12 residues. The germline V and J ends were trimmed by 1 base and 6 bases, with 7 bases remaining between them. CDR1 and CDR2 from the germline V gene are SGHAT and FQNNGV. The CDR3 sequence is CASSLGTGEQYF. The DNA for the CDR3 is TGTGCCAGCAGCTTAGGAACTGGCGAGCAGTACTTC.

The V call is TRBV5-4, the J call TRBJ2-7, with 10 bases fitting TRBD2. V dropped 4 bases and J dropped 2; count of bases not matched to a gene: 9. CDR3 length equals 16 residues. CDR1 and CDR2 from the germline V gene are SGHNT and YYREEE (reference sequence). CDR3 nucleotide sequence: TGTGCCAGCAGCCCTGGAGGTAGCGGGGGGACCTACGAGCAGTACTTC. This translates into CASSPGGSGGTYEQYF.

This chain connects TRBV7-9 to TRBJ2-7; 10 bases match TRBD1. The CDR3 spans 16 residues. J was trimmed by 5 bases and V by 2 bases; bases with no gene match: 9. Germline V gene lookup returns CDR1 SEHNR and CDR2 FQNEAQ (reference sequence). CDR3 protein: CASSLLLGQGGNEQYF. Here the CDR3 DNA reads TGTGCCAGCAGCTTATTACTTGGACAGGGGGGCAACGAGCAGTACTTC.

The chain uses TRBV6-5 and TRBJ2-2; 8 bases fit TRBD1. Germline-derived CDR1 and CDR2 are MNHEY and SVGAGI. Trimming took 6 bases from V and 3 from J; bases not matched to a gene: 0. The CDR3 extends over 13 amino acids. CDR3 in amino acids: CASRTGDTGELFF. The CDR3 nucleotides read TGTGCCAGCAGGACAGGGGACACCGGGGAGCTGTTTTTT.

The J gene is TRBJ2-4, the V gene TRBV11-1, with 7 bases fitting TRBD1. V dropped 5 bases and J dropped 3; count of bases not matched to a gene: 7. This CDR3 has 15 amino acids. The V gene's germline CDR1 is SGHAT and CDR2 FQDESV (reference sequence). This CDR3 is CASSTGQDIKNIQYF. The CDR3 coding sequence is TGTGCCAGCAGCACCGGACAGGATATCAAAAACATTCAGTACTTC.

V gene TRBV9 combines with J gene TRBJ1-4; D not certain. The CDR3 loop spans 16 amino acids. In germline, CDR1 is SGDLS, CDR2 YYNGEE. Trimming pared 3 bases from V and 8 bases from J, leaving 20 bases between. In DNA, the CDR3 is TGTGCCAGCAGCGGAACTGGTGCCTGGCGGGGAGAAAAACTGTTTTTT. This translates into CASSGTGAWRGEKLFF.

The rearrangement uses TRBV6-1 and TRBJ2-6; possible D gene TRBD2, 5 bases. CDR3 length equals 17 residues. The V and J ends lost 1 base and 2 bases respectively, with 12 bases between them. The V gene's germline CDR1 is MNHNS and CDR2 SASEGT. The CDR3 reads CASSEEGRRTGANVLTF. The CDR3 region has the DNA TGTGCCAGCAGTGAAGAGGGCAGGAGGACTGGGGCCAACGTCCTGACTTTC.

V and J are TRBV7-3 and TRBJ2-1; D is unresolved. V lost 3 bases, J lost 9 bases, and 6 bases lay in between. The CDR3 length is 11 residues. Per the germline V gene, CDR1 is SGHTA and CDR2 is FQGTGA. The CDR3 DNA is TGTGCCAGCAGCTTGACGGGTGAGCAGTTCTTC. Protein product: CASSLTGEQFF.

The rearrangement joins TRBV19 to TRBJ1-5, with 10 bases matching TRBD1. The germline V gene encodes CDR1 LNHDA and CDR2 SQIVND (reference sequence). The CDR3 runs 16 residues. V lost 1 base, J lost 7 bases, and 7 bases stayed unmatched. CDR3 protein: CASSIVGQGSGQPQHF. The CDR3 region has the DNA TGTGCCAGTAGTATAGTGGGACAGGGGTCAGGGCAGCCCCAGCATTTT. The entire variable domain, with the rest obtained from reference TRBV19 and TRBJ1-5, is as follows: DGGITQSPKYLFRKEGQNVTLSCEQNLNHDAMYWYRQDPGQGLRLIYYSQIVNDFQKGDIAEGYSVSREKKESFPLTVTSAQKNPTAFYLCASSIVGQGSGQPQHFGDGTRLSIL.

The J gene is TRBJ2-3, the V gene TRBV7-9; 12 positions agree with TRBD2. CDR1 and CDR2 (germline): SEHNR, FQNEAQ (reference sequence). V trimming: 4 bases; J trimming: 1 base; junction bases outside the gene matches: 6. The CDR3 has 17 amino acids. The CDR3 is CASSSWTSGVGTDTQYF. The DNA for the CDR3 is TGTGCCAGCAGCTCGTGGACTAGCGGGGTTGGCACAGATACGCAGTATTTT. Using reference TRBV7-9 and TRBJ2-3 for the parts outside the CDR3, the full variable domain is DTGVSQNPRHKITKRGQNVTFRCDPISEHNRLYWYRQTLGQGPEFLTYFQNEAQLEKSRLLSDRFSAERPKGSFSTLEIQRTEQGDSAMYLCASSSWTSGVGTDTQYFGPGTRLTVL.

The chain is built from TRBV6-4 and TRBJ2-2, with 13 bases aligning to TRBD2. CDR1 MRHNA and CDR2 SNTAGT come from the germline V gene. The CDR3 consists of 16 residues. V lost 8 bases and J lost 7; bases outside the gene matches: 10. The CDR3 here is CASAPTSGRSSGELFF. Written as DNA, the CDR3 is TGTGCCAGCGCTCCGACTAGCGGGAGGTCTAGCGGGGAGCTGTTTTTT.

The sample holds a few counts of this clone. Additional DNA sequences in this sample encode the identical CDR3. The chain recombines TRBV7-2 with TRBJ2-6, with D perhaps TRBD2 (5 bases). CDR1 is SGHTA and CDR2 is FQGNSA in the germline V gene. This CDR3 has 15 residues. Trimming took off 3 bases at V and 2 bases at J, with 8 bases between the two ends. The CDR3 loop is CASSFGGTGANVLTF. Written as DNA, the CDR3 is TGTGCCAGCAGCTTCGGAGGAACTGGGGCCAACGTCCTGACTTTC.

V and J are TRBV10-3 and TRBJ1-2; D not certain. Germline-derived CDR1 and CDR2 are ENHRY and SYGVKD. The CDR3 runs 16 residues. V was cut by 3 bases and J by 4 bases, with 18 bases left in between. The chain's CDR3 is CAISDGGAGTGYGYTF. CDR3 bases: TGTGCCATCAGTGATGGAGGAGCTGGCACCGGCTATGGCTACACCTTC.

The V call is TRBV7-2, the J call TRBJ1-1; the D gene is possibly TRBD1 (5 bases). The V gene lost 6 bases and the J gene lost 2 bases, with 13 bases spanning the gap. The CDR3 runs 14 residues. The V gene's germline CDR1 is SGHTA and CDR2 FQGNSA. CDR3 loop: CASSLRGINTEAFF. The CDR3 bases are TGTGCCAGCAGTCTCCGGGGGATAAACACTGAAGCTTTCTTT.

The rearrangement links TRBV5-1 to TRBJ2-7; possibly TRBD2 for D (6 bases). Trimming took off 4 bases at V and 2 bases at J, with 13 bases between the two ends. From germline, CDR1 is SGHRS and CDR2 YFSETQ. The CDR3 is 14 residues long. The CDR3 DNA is TGCGCCAGCAGCGAGACTAGTAGCGCCTACGAGCAGTACTTC. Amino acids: CASSETSSAYEQYF.

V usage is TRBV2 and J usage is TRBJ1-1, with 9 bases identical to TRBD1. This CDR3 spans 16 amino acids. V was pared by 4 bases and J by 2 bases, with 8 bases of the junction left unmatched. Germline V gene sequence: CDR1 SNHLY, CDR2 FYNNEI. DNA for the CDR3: TGTGCCAGCAGTGGAACAGGGGGCGCGGGAAACACTGAAGCTTTCTTT. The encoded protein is CASSGTGGAGNTEAFF.

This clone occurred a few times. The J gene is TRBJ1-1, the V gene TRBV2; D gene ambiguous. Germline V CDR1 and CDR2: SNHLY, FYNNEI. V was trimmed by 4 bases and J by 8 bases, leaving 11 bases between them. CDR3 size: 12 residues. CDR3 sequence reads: CASSGEVWEAFF. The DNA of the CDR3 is TGTGCCAGCAGTGGTGAGGTGTGGGAAGCTTTCTTT.

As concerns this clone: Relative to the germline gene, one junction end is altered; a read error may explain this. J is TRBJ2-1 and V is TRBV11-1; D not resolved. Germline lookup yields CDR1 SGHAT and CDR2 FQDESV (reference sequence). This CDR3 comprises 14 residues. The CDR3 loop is CASTLDGWDNEQFF. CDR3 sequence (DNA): TGTGCCAGCACCTTAGACGGGTGGGACAATGAGCAGTTCTTC.

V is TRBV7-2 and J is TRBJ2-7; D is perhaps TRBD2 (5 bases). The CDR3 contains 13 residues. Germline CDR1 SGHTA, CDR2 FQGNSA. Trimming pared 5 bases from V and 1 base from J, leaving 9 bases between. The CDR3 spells CASSGGFSYEQYF. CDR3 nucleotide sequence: TGTGCCAGCAGCGGAGGATTTTCCTACGAGCAGTACTTC.

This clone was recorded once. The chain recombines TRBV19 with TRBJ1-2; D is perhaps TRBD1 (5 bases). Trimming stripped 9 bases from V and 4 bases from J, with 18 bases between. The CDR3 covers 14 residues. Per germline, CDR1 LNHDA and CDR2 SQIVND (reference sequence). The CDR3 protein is CASLGGRRSYGYTF. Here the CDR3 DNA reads TGTGCCAGCCTCGGGGGTCGGAGGAGCTATGGCTACACCTTC.

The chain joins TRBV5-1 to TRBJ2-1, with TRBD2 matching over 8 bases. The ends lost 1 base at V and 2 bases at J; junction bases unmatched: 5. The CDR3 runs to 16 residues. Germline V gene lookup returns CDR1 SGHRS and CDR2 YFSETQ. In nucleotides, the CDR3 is TGCGCCAGCAGCTTGCCGGGAGGGCCTGCCTACAATGAGCAGTTCTTC. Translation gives CASSLPGGPAYNEQFF.

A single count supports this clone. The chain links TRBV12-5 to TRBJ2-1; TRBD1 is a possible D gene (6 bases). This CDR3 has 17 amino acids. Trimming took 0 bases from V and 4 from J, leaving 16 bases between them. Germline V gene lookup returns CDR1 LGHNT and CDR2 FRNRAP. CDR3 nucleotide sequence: TGTGCTAGTGGTTTGGTACAGGGCGGGCTGAAGTACAATGAGCAGTTCTTC. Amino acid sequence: CASGLVQGGLKYNEQFF.

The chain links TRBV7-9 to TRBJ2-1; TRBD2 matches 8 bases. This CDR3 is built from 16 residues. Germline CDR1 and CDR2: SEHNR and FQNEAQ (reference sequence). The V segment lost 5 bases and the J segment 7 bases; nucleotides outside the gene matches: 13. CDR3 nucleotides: TGTGCCAGCAGCCCAGGTGCGGGAGGAATCCTTAATGAGCAGTTCTTC. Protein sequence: CASSPGAGGILNEQFF.

CDR3 protein: CAIWDRGGQPQHF. CDR3 bases: TGTGCCATCTGGGACAGGGGCGGGCAGCCCCAGCATTTT. The V gene is TRBV10-3, the J gene TRBJ1-5; 10 bases are shared with TRBD1. The CDR3 has 13 amino acids. J was trimmed by 7 bases and V by 8 bases; bases with no gene match: 5. Germline V lookup: CDR1 ENHRY, CDR2 SYGVKD.

The CDR3 sequence is CASSLVVAGASTDTQYF. The CDR3 DNA reads as TGTGCCAGCAGCTTAGTCGTAGCGGGGGCTAGCACAGATACGCAGTATTTT. This rearrangement joins TRBV7-2 to TRBJ2-3, with 9 bases matching TRBD2. The CDR3 extends over 17 amino acids. V lost 1 base and J lost 0; bases outside the gene matches: 5. Germline V CDR1 and CDR2: SGHTA, FQGNSA.

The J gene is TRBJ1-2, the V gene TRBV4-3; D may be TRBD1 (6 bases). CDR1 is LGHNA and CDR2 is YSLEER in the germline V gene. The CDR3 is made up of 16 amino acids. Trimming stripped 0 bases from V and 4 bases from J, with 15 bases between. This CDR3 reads CASSQDRGGYGYGYTF. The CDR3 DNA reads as TGCGCCAGCAGCCAAGATCGAGGGGGTTACGGCTATGGCTACACCTTC.

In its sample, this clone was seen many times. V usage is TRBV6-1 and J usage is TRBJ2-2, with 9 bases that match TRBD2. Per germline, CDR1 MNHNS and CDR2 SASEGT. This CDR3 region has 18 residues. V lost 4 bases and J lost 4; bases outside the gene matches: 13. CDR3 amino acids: CASSGTAGPSGTTGELFF. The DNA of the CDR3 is TGTGCCAGCAGTGGAACCGCGGGTCCTAGCGGGACCACCGGGGAGCTGTTTTTT.

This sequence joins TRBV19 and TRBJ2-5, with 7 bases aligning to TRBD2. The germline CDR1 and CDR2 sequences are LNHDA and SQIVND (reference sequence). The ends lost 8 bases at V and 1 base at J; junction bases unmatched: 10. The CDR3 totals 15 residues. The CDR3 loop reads CASQSLGLPQETQYF. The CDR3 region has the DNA TGTGCCAGTCAATCCTTGGGACTACCCCAAGAGACCCAGTACTTC.